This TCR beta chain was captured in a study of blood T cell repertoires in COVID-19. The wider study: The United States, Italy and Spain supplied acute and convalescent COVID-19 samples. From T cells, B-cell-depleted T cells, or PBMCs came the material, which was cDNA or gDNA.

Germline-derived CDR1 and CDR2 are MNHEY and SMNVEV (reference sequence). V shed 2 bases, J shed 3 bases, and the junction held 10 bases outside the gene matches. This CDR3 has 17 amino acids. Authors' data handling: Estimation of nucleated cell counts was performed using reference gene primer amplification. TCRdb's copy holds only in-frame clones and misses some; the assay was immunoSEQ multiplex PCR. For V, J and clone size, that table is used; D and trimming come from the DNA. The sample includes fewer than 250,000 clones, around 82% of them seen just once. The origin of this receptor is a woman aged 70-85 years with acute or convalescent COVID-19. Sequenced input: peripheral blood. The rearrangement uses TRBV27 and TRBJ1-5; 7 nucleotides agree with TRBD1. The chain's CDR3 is CASSLTGGGRPNQPQHF. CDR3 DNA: TGTGCCAGCAGTTTAACGGGAGGGGGCCGCCCCAATCAGCCCCAGCATTTT.